The rows below give T cell receptor beta chains drawn from one sample of a study of long-term antiretroviral therapy in people with HIV. Profiled with immunoSEQ multiplex PCR; TCRdb holds only in-frame clones, not every one. The sample comprises around 15,000 clones, roughly 94% of which are singletons, and approximately 4.6% rests with the top ten. The material was unsorted PBMCs, obtained approximately 6.4 years after starting antiretroviral therapy. These TCRs come from a woman aged 45-59 years with HIV. CDR3s include the opening cysteine and the closing phenylalanine or tryptophan. The D gene is left open where the match is weak.

TRBD2	TRBV10-3	TRBJ2-1	CAISESGRLAGGEQFF
-	TRBV9	TRBJ2-1	CASSVGSSSYNEQFF
TRBD2	TRBV9	TRBJ2-2	CASSVDGGRAATGELFF
TRBD2	TRBV5-1	TRBJ2-1	CASSLSGNFGNEQFF
-	TRBV6-6	TRBJ1-4	CASSYSGPNEKLFF
TRBD1	TRBV6-6	TRBJ2-1	CASRPGQPSYNEQFF
-	TRBV4-3	TRBJ2-7	CASSQEREHEQYF
TRBD2	TRBV4-3	TRBJ2-7	CASSQALREVAEQYF
TRBD2	TRBV7-7	TRBJ2-1	CASSIAGGTQFF
-	TRBV4-1	TRBJ1-1	CASSRNNGRRAEAFF
-	TRBV5-1	TRBJ2-3	CASSSGSGLGSDTQYF
-	TRBV7-9	TRBJ2-7	CASSWGVDEQYF
-	TRBV28	TRBJ2-5	CASSNSGRMEETQYF
TRBD2	TRBV7-3	TRBJ2-3	CASSSGGTQYF
TRBD2	TRBV19	TRBJ2-1	CASSIGPSGMYEQFF
-	TRBV28	TRBJ2-7	CASSSSGTGTYEQYF
-	TRBV9	TRBJ1-4	CASSVGLIENEKLFF
-	TRBV6-1	TRBJ1-4	CASSDTGGNEKLFF
TRBD2	TRBV19	TRBJ2-7	CATQRGDSAYEQYF
TRBD1	TRBV7-2	TRBJ2-1	CASRGQDSYNEQFF
TRBD1	TRBV5-5	TRBJ2-1	CASSLSQGDNEQFF
TRBD2	TRBV9	TRBJ2-1	CASSAGASGSAEQFF
TRBD1	TRBV28	TRBJ2-2	CASSLTGFATGELFF
TRBD2	TRBV19	TRBJ2-5	CASSETSGTYQETQYF
-	TRBV19	TRBJ2-6	CASSVLTYSGANVLTF
-	TRBV4-2	TRBJ2-3	CASSLTGTQGAGTQYF
TRBD1	TRBV4-3	TRBJ2-3	CASSRALTGLADTQYF
-	TRBV5-1	TRBJ1-1	CASSLVQLNTEAFF
-	TRBV19	TRBJ2-5	CASSIGGDLGQGTQYF
TRBD2	TRBV4-1	TRBJ2-3	CASSQPAGLAESTDTQYF
TRBD1	TRBV28	TRBJ1-5	CASSLTGGGNQPQHF
-	TRBV20-1	TRBJ1-2	CSASIVNGYTF
-	TRBV18	TRBJ2-3	CASSPPMSRTDTQYF
-	TRBV28	TRBJ1-2	CATSGADFFINYGYTF
-	TRBV4-2	TRBJ2-1	CASSQWQGHNEQFF
-	TRBV6-6	TRBJ2-7	CASSDTYEQYF
-	TRBV4-3	TRBJ1-1	CASSQVDSAAEAFF
-	TRBV7-6	TRBJ1-1	CASSVPGVSEAFF
TRBD2	TRBV5-1	TRBJ2-1	CASSLGTSGRGYNEQFF
TRBD2	TRBV18	TRBJ2-7	CASSPPSGRVYEQYF
-	TRBV7-6	TRBJ2-3	CASSRPGDTQYF